A selection of T cell receptor beta chains follows, all from one sample in a study of cytomegalovirus exposure and HLA in healthy donors. Data came from immunoSEQ multiplex PCR; TCRdb stores just in-frame clones and leaves some out. Counted here are approximately 150,000 clones, almost 85% occurring once; the ten biggest clones make up approximately 6%. Source material: PBMCs. These TCRs come from a man under 40 in good health and CMV-seropositive. The CDR3 runs from the conserved cysteine through the conserved F or W. Fields, in order: D gene, V gene, CDR3 protein. D genes are given only for firm matches.

D: .
V: TRBV27
CDR3: CASTVRGTNTGELFF

D: TRBD1
V: TRBV2
CDR3: CASRTRTGINEQFF

D: .
V: TRBV5-4
CDR3: CASSSGGGKQSGNTIYF

D: .
V: TRBV5-6
CDR3: CASSLIYADGYTF

D: TRBD2
V: TRBV28
CDR3: CASKTSGIITGELFF

D: .
V: TRBV27
CDR3: CASSIDRPNSNQPQHF

D: .
V: TRBV9
CDR3: CASSARLESTGELFF

D: .
V: TRBV7-9
CDR3: CASSLPPPVSSGNTIYF

D: .
V: TRBV10-2
CDR3: CASTTNRGQLGTEAFF

D: TRBD1
V: TRBV7-6
CDR3: CASSLGQGFSPLHF

D: TRBD2
V: TRBV19
CDR3: CASSTPWSGGAMGETQYF

D: TRBD1
V: TRBV18
CDR3: CASSPRTGVETQYF

D: TRBD1
V: TRBV7-8
CDR3: CASSQNNRGRTGELFF

D: .
V: TRBV14
CDR3: CASSQGGPDTQYF

D: TRBD1
V: TRBV18
CDR3: CASSTGQVPRSGYTF

D: TRBD1
V: TRBV7-9
CDR3: CSSSSGGGYTF

D: TRBD1
V: TRBV5-6
CDR3: CASSSGTAETQYF

D: .
V: TRBV19
CDR3: CASSIWGADTEAFF

D: TRBD1
V: TRBV28
CDR3: CASSPGQGTPQHF

D: .
V: TRBV19
CDR3: CASSGRGPQHF

D: TRBD2
V: TRBV28
CDR3: CASSRTRKSYNEQFF

D: TRBD1
V: TRBV12-5
CDR3: CASGWGTDEQFF

D: .
V: TRBV27
CDR3: CASSLLEGNTEAFF

D: .
V: TRBV19
CDR3: CASAPFGGGLNTQYF

D: TRBD1
V: TRBV28
CDR3: CASSRYRGRGYTF

D: .
V: TRBV6-1
CDR3: CASSLGMTKNIQYF

D: .
V: TRBV5-4
CDR3: CASSLEGYNSPLHF

D: TRBD1
V: TRBV28
CDR3: CASSRGQQETQYF

D: .
V: TRBV29-1
CDR3: CSGRREADTQYF

D: .
V: TRBV7-2
CDR3: CTSSPPGNQPQHF